This T cell receptor (beta chain) came from a study of cytomegalovirus exposure and HLA in healthy donors. Overall study findings and caveats: What a later analysis reportedly showed was that an Asian-associated ancestry cluster had fewer N-insertions than the approximately 700-donor mean. One variant, a missense change in DCLRE1C, was linked in a later analysis to TCR beta V- and J-gene trimming.

Remarks on this clone: What it recognizes is unknown.

Use of 60 Vbeta and 13 Jbeta primers characterized the PCR. The assay was immunoSEQ multiplex PCR, and TCRdb's table has in-frame clones only and misses some. The sample holds some 150,000 clones. The germline V gene has CDR1 SGHNT and CDR2 YENEEA. With 4 bases clipped from V and 6 bases from J, the junction kept 5 bases outside the gene matches. The CDR3 runs to 15 residues. The specimen sequenced was PBMCs. The source of this sequence is a woman aged 18-30 years in good health and CMV-seropositive. The gene calls are TRBV11-3 and TRBJ2-1; 11 positions match TRBD2. Here the CDR3 reads CASSSGTSGTNEQFF. The CDR3 DNA is TGTGCCAGCAGCTCCGGGACTAGCGGAACCAATGAGCAGTTCTTC.